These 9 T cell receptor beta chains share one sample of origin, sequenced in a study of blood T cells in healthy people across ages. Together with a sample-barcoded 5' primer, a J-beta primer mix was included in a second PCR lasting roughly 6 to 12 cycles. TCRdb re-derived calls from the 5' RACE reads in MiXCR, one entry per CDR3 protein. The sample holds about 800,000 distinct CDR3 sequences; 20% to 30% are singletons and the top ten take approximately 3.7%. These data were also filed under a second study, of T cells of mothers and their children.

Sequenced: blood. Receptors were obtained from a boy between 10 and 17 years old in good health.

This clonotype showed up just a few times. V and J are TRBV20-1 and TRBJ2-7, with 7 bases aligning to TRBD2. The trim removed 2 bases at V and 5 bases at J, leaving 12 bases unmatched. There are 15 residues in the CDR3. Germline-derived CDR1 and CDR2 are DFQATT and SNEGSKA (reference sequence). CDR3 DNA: TGCAGTGCTAGATCCCCTGGCGGGAGTCCGGACGAGCAGTACTTC. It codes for CSARSPGGSPDEQYF.

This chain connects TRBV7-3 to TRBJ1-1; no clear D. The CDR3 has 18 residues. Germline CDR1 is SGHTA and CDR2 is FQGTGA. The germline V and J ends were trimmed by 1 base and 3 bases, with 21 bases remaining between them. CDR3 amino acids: CASSLMGRLGKSDTEAFF. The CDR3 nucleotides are TGTGCCAGCAGCTTAATGGGCCGTCTTGGGAAGTCGGACACTGAAGCTTTCTTT.

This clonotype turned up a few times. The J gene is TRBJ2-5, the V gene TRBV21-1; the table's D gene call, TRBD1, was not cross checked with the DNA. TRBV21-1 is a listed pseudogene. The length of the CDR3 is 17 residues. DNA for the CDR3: TGTGCCAGCAGCAAATTACGGGACGGGGTCGGCGGGGAGACCCAGTACTTC. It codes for CASSKLRDGVGGETQYF.

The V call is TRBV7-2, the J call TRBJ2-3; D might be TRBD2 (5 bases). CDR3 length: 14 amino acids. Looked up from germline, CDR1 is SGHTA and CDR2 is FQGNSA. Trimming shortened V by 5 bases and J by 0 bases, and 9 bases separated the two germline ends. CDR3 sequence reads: CASSPSLSTDTQYF. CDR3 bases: TGTGCCAGCAGCCCTAGCCTAAGCACAGATACGCAGTATTTT.

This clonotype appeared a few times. The CDR3 sequence: CASSNGLAGETHEQYF. In nucleotides, the CDR3 is TGCGCCAGCAGCAACGGACTAGCGGGAGAGACCCACGAGCAGTACTTC. The gene calls are TRBV5-1 and TRBJ2-7; 13 bases agree with TRBD2. The ends lost 4 bases at V and 5 bases at J; junction bases unmatched: 9. Germline loops: CDR1 SGHRS, CDR2 YFSETQ. The CDR3 is made up of 16 amino acids. Supplemented by reference TRBV5-1 and TRBJ2-7, the full variable domain reads KAGVTQTPRYLIKTRGQQVTLSCSPISGHRSVSWYQQTPGQGLQFLFEYFSETQRNKGNFPGRFSGRQFSNSRSEMNVSTLELGDSALYLCASSNGLAGETHEQYFGPGTRLTVT.

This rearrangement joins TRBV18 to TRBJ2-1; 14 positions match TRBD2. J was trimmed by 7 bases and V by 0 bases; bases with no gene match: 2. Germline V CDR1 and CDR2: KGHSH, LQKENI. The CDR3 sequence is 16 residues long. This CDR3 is CASSPPGLAGANEQFF. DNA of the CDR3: TGTGCCAGCTCACCACCGGGACTAGCGGGAGCGAATGAGCAGTTCTTC.

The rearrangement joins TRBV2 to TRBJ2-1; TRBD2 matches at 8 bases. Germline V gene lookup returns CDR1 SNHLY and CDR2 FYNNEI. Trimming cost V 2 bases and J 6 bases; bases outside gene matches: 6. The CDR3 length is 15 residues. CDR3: CASSEPNRGGNEQFF. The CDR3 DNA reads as TGTGCCAGCAGTGAACCTAATCGGGGGGGCAATGAGCAGTTCTTC.

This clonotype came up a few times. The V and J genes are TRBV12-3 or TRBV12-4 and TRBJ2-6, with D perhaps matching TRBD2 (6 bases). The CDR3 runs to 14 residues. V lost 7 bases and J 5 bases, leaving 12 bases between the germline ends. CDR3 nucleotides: TGTGCCAGCACCCACAGCGGGTGGGCCAACGTCCTGACTTTC. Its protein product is CASTHSGWANVLTF.

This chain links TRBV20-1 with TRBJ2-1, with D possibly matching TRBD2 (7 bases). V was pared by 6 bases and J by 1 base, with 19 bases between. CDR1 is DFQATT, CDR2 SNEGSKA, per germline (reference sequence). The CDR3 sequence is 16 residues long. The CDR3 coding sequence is TGCAGTGCCCGGATCCGGGGGAGGGGGTCCTACAATGAGCAGTTCTTC. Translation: CSARIRGRGSYNEQFF.